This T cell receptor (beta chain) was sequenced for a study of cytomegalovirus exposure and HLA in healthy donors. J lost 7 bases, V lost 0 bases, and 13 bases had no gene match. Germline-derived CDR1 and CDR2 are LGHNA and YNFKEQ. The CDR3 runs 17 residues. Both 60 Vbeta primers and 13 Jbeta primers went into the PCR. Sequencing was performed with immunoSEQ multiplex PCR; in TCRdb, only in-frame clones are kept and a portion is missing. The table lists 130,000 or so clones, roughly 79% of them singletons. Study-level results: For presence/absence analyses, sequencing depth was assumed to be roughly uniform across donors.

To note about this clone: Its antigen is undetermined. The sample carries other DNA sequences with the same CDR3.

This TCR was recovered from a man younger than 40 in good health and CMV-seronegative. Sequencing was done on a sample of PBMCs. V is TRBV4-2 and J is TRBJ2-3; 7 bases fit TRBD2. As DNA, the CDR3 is TGTGCCAGCAGCCAAGATCCCGGGACTACCCACACGAATACGCAGTATTTT. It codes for CASSQDPGTTHTNTQYF.